This T cell receptor beta chain originates from a study of CD8 T cells in Susac syndrome. Reverse transcription of roughly 0.5 to 1 ug RNA was carried out with random hexamers. Across 54 Vbeta and 13 Jbeta, TCR beta CDR3 was amplified with immunoSEQ multiplex PCR. One entry per CDR3 protein results from TCRdb running MiXCR on the immunoSEQ multiplex PCR reads. The data hold fewer than 80,000 distinct CDR3 sequences, with 90% to 95% observed a single time. Germline V gene data show CDR1 as SEHNR and CDR2 as FQNEAQ (reference sequence). This CDR3 has 17 residues. J lost 3 bases, V lost 3 bases, and 7 bases had no gene match. TCR beta from blood CD8+ and CD4+ T cells was sequenced. Negative isolation yielded CD4+ and CD8+ T cells, and FACS enriched TEMRA cells.

Source material: CD8+ T cells from PBMCs. V gene TRBV7-9 combines with J gene TRBJ2-7, with 14 bases identical to TRBD2. The TCR comes from a human donor with multiple sclerosis. The chain's CDR3 is CASSFPGLAGENYEQYF. Written as DNA, the CDR3 is TGTGCCAGCAGCTTCCCGGGACTAGCGGGAGAGAACTACGAGCAGTACTTC.